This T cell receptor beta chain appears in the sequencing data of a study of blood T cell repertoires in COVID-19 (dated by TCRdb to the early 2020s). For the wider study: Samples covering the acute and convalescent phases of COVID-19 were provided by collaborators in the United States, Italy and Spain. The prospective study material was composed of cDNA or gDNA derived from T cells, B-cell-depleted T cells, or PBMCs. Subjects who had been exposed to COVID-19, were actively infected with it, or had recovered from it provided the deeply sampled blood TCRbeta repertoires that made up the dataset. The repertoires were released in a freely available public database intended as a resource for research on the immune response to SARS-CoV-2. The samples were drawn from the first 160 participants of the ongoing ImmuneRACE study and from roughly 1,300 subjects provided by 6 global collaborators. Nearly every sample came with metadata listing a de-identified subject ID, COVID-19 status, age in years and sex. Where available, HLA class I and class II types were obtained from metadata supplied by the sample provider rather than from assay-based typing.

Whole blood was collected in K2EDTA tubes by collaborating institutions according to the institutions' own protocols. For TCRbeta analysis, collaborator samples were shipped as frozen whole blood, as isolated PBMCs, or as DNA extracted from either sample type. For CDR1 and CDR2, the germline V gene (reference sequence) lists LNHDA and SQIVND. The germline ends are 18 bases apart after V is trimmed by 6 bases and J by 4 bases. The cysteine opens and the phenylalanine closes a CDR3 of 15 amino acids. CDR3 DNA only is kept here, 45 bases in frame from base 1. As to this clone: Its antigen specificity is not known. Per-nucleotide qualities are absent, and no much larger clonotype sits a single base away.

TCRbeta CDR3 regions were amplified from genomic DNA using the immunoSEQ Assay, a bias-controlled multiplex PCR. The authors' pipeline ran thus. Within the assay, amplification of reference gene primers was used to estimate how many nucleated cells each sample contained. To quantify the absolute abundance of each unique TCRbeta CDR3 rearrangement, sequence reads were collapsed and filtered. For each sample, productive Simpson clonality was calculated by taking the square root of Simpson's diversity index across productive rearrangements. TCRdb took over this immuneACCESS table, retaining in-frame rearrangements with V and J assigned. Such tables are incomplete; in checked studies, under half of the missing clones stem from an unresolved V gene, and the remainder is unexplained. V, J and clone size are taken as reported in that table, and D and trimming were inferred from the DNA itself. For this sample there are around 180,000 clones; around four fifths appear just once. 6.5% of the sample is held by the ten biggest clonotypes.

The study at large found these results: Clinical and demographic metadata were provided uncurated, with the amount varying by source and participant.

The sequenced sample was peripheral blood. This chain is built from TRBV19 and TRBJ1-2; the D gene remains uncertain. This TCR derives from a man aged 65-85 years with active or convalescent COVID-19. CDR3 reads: CASSPPSDLTYGYTF. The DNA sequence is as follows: TGTGCCAGTAGCCCCCCCTCGGACTTAACCTATGGCTACACCTTC.